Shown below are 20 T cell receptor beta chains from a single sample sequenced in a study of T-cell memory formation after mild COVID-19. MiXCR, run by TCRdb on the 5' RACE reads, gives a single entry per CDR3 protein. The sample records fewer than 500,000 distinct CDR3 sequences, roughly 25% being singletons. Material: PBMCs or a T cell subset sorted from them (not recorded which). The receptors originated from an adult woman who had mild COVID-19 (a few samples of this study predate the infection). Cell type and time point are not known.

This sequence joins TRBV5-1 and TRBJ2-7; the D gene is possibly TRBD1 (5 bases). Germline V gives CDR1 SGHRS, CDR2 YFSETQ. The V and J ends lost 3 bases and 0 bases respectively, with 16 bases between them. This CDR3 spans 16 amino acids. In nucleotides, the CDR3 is TGCGCCAGCAGCTCTGGGCCCTACAGGTCCTCCTACGAGCAGTACTTC. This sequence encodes CASSSGPYRSSYEQYF.

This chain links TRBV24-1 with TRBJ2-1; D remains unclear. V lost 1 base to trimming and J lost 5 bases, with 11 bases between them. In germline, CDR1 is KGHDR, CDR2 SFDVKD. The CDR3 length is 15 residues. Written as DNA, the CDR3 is TGTGCCACCAGTGATTTTGAAACAGACCACAATGAGCAGTTCTTC. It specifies CATSDFETDHNEQFF.

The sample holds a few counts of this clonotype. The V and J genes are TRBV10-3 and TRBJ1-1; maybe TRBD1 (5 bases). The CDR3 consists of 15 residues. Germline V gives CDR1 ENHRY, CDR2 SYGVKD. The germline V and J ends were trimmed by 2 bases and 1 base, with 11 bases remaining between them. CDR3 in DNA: TGTGCCATCAGTGAGAGTTTGACAGCGAACACTGAAGCTTTCTTT. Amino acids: CAISESLTANTEAFF.

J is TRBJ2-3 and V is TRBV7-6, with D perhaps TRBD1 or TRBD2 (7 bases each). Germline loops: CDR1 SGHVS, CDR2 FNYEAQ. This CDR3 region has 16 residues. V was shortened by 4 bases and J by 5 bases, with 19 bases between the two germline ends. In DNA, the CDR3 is TGTGCCAGCAGCTCCGTCAGGGGGGGAGCAGGAGATACGCAGTATTTT. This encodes CASSSVRGGAGDTQYF.

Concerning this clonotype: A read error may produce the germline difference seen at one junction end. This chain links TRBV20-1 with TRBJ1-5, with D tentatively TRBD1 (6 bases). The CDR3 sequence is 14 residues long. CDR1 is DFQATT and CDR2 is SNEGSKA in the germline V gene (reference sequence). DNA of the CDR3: TGCAGTGCTAGGGACAGATATAGCAATCAGCCCCATCATTTT. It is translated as CSARDRYSNQPHHF.

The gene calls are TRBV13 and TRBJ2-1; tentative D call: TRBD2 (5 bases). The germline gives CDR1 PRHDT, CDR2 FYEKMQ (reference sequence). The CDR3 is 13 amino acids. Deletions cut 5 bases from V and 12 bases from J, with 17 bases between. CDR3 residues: CASSAGLPDVQFF. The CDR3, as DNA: TGTGCCAGCAGCGCCGGACTCCCGGATGTGCAGTTCTTC. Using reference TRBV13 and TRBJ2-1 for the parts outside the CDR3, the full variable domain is AAGVIQSPRHLIKEKRETATLKCYPIPRHDTVYWYQQGPGQDPQFLISFYEKMQSDKGSIPDRFSAQQFSDYHSELNMSSLELGDSALYFCASSAGLPDVQFFGPGTRLTVL.

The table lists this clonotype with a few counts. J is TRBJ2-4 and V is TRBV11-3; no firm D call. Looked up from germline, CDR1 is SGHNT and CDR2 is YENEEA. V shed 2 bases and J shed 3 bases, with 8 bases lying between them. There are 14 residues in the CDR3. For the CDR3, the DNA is TGTGCCAGCAGCTTATTCAGGCTCAAAAACATTCAGTACTTC. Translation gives CASSLFRLKNIQYF. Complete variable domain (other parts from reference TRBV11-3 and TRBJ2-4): EAGVVQSPRYKIIEKKQPVAFWCNPISGHNTLYWYLQNLGQGPELLIRYENEEAVDDSQLPKDRFSAERLKGVDSTLKIQPAELGDSAVYLCASSLFRLKNIQYFGAGTRLSVL.

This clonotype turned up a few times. CDR3: CSVVKPNTGELFF. The CDR3 nucleotides are TGCAGCGTTGTAAAACCGAACACCGGGGAGCTGTTTTTT. The V and J genes are TRBV29-1 and TRBJ2-2, with D uncertain. Germline CDR1 reads SQVTM; CDR2 reads ANQGSEA. The CDR3 runs to 13 residues. V lost 4 bases and J lost 0, with 6 bases in between.

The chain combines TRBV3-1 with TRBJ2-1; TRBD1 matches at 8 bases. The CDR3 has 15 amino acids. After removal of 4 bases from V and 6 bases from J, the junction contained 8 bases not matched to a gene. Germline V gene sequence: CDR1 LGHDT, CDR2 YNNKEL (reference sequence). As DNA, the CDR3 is TGTGCCAGCAGCCCCCTCCCCCAGGGGGCCAATGAGCAGTTCTTC. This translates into CASSPLPQGANEQFF.

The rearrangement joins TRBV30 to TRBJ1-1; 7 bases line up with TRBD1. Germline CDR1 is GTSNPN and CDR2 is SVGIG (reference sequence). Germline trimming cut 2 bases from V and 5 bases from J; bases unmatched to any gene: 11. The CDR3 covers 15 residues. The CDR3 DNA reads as TGTGCCTGGAGTCTCCCCGAGAGGGGGCGGACTGAAGCTTTCTTT. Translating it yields CAWSLPERGRTEAFF.

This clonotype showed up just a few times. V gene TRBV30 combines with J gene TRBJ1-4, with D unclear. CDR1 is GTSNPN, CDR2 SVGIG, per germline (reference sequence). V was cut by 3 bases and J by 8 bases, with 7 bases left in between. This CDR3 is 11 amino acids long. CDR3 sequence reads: CAWRAVEKLFF. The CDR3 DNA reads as TGTGCCTGGAGAGCGGTAGAAAAACTGTTTTTT.

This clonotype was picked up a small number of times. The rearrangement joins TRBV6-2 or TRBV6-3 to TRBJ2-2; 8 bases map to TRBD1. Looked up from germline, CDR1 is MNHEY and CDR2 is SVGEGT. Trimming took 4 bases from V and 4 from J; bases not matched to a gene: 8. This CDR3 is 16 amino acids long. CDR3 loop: CASSSMTGELTGELFF. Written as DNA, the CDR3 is TGTGCCAGCAGTTCCATGACAGGGGAACTCACCGGGGAGCTGTTTTTT.

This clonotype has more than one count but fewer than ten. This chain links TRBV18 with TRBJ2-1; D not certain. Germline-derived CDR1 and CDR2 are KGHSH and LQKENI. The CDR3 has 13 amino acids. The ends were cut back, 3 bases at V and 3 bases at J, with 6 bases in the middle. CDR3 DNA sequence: TGTGCCAGCTCACCGGGCTACTACAATGAGCAGTTCTTC. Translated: CASSPGYYNEQFF.

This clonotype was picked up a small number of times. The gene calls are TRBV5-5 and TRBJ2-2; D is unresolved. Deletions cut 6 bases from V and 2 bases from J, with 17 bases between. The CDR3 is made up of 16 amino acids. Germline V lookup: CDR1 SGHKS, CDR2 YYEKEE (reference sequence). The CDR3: CASIFSVVLNTGELFF. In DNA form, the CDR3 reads TGTGCCAGCATCTTTTCGGTGGTACTCAACACCGGGGAGCTGTTTTTT. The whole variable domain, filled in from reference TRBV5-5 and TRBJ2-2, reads DAGVTQSPTHLIKTRGQQVTLRCSPISGHKSVSWYQQVLGQGPQFIFQYYEKEERGRGNFPDRFSARQFPNYSSELNVNALLLGDSALYLCASIFSVVLNTGELFFGEGSRLTVL.

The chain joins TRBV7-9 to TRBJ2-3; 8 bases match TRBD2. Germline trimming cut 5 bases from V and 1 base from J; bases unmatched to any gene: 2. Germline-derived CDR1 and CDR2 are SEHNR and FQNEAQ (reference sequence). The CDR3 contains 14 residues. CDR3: CASSRAGGTDTQYF. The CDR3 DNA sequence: TGTGCCAGCAGCCGAGCGGGGGGCACAGATACGCAGTATTTT.

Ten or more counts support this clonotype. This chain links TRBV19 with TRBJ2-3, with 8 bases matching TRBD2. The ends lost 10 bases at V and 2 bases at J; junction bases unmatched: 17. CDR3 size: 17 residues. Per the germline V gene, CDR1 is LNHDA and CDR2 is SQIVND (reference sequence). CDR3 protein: CATAGGEGPLNTDTQYF. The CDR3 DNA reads TGTGCCACCGCCGGGGGGGAGGGCCCCCTTAACACAGATACGCAGTATTTT.

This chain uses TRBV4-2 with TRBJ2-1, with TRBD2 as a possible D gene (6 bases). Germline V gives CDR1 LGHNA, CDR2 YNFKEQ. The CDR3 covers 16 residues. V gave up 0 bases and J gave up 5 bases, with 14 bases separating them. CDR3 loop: CASSQDGGGINNEQFF. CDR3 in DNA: TGTGCCAGCAGCCAAGATGGAGGCGGGATTAACAATGAGCAGTTCTTC.

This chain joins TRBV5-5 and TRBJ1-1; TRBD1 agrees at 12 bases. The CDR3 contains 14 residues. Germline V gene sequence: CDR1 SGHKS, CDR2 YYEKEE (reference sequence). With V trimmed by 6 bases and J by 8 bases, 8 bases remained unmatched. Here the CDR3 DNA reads TGTGCCAGCAACCCGGGACAGGGGGCTCGAGAAGCTTTCTTT. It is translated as CASNPGQGAREAFF.

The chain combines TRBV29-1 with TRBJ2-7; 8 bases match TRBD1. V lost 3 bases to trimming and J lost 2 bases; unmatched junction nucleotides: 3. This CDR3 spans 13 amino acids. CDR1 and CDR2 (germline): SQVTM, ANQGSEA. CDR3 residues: CSVEGDRTYEQYF. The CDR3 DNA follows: TGCAGCGTTGAGGGGGACAGGACCTACGAGCAGTACTTC.

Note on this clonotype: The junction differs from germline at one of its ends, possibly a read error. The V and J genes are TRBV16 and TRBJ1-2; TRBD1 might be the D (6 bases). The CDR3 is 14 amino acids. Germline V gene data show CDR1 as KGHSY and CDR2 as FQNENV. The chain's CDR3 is CAISHGGRGYGYTF. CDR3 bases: TGTGCCATCAGCCACGGGGGCAGGGGCTATGGCTACACCTTC.